Below are 22 T cell receptor beta chains sequenced from a single sample in a study of CD8 T cells in ankylosing spondylitis. Overall study results and limits: A TCR beta motif of eight highly homologous variants appeared characteristic of ankylosing spondylitis blood.

These receptors have no known antigen. TCRdb re-called the 5' RACE reads through MiXCR, storing one row per CDR3 protein. The repertoire has a few hundred thousand distinct CDR3 sequences, over 9.5% of them found once; the top ten carry around 6.8%. Material: blood, either unsorted or a sorted T cell fraction (not recorded which). Every receptor here comes from a male donor with ankylosing spondylitis.

Only a few counts were recorded for this clonotype. V is TRBV18 and J is TRBJ2-7, with 15 bases that match TRBD2. Trimming cost V 6 bases and J 7 bases; bases outside gene matches: 7. The length of the CDR3 is 15 residues. Germline-derived CDR1 and CDR2 are KGHSH and LQKENI. DNA of the CDR3: TGTGCCAGCTCCCCTTTGGGACTAGCGGGAGGTGAGCAGTACTTC. As protein: CASSPLGLAGGEQYF.

The gene calls are TRBV2 and TRBJ2-1; D is undetermined. Germline CDR1 reads SNHLY; CDR2 reads FYNNEI. The CDR3 is 13 residues long. V was shortened by 7 bases and J by 4 bases, with 11 bases between the two germline ends. The CDR3 loop is CASTPDEYNEQFF. As DNA, the CDR3 is TGTGCCAGCACCCCGGACGAGTACAATGAGCAGTTCTTC.

This clonotype was picked up a small number of times. The V and J genes are TRBV10-3 and TRBJ2-1; D not certain. This CDR3 spans 14 amino acids. Germline values: CDR1 ENHRY, CDR2 SYGVKD. V lost 6 bases and J lost 3, with 12 bases in between. The CDR3 here is CAIRANVGYNEQFF. CDR3 in DNA: TGTGCCATCAGGGCCAACGTGGGCTACAATGAGCAGTTCTTC.

There are a few counts of this clonotype. The CDR3 DNA is TGCAGTGCTAGAGATCTTAGGGTTGTTACAGATACGCAGTATTTT. Translation gives CSARDLRVVTDTQYF. V gene TRBV20-1 combines with J gene TRBJ2-3; no definite D call. Trimming cost V 0 bases and J 3 bases, with 13 bases left between them. CDR1 and CDR2 (germline): DFQATT, SNEGSKA (reference sequence). CDR3 length equals 15 residues.

The chain combines TRBV7-2 with TRBJ2-4, with D perhaps matching TRBD1 (5 bases). The germline V gene has CDR1 SGHTA and CDR2 FQGNSA. The V gene lost 5 bases and the J gene lost 6 bases, with 11 bases spanning the gap. This CDR3 comprises 13 residues. As DNA, the CDR3 is TGTGCCAGCAGCCAACAGGTCGCAAACATTCAGTACTTC. Its protein product is CASSQQVANIQYF.

The genes are TRBV20-1 and TRBJ1-5; D is unresolved. The CDR3 has 12 amino acids. Trimming shortened V by 6 bases and J by 15 bases, and 21 bases separated the two germline ends. CDR1 DFQATT and CDR2 SNEGSKA come from the germline V gene (reference sequence). Here the CDR3 reads CSAPNREGIRHF. The CDR3 DNA reads as TGCAGTGCGCCTAACCGCGAGGGTATCCGGCATTTT.

The chain combines TRBV12-3 or TRBV12-4 with TRBJ2-3; D possibly corresponds to TRBD2 (5 bases). The CDR3 loop spans 13 amino acids. Trimming shortened V by 8 bases and J by 4 bases, and 13 bases separated the two germline ends. The CDR3, as DNA: TGTGCCAGCTCACCTCTACTAGCAGATACGCAGTATTTT. Its translation is CASSPLLADTQYF.

The chain is built from TRBV4-1 and TRBJ2-1; D may be TRBD2 (5 bases). V shed 0 bases and J shed 8 bases, with 17 bases lying between them. This CDR3 has 16 residues. Germline values: CDR1 MGHRA, CDR2 YSYEKL. The CDR3 nucleotides read TGCGCCAGCAGCCAAGATAGCCTAGCCTTTAAGGATGAGCAGTTCTTC. Amino acids: CASSQDSLAFKDEQFF.

The CDR3 nucleotides read TGCAGCGCCCCGGGACTAGCGGTAGCAGACGGTGAGCAGTTCTTC. Residues: CSAPGLAVADGEQFF. The chain joins TRBV29-1 to TRBJ2-1; 11 bases map to TRBD2. J lost 9 bases, V lost 7 bases, and 14 bases had no gene match. This CDR3 region has 15 residues. Germline V gene data show CDR1 as SQVTM and CDR2 as ANQGSEA.

The J gene is TRBJ2-1, the V gene TRBV29-1; D perhaps matches TRBD2 (6 bases). The germline V gene encodes CDR1 SQVTM and CDR2 ANQGSEA. Trimming cost V 5 bases and J 7 bases, with 12 bases left between them. The CDR3 spans 12 residues. CDR3 amino acids: CSVPPEGNEQFF. CDR3 nucleotides: TGCAGCGTTCCACCGGAGGGGAATGAGCAGTTCTTC.

The rearrangement links TRBV28 to TRBJ1-1; D may be TRBD1 (5 bases). Trimming cost V 5 bases and J 0 bases, with 10 bases left between them. CDR3 length equals 14 residues. CDR1 and CDR2 from the germline V gene are MDHEN and SYDVKM. CDR3 region: CASSGGGMNTEAFF. CDR3 nucleotide sequence: TGTGCCAGCAGTGGGGGGGGAATGAACACTGAAGCTTTCTTT.

The chain is built from TRBV29-1 and TRBJ1-1, with D perhaps matching TRBD1 (5 bases). There are 14 residues in the CDR3. Trimming cost V 6 bases and J 1 base, with 15 bases left between them. Per germline, CDR1 SQVTM and CDR2 ANQGSEA. The CDR3 DNA follows: TGCAGCGTGGAAAGGACACGACCGAACACTGAAGCTTTCTTT. Translation: CSVERTRPNTEAFF.

This clonotype has a count of ten or more. V is TRBV12-3 or TRBV12-4 and J is TRBJ1-2; D is perhaps TRBD1 (6 bases). CDR3 length: 16 amino acids. Trimming removed 3 bases at V and 2 bases at J, with 16 bases between. Written as DNA, the CDR3 is TGTGCCAGCAGTTTCTTTGGTGGGGGCCTAAACTATGGCTACACCTTC. Encoded protein: CASSFFGGGLNYGYTF.

The rearrangement joins TRBV10-2 to TRBJ2-1, with 11 bases that match TRBD1. V shed 8 bases, J shed 7 bases, and the junction held 1 base outside the gene matches. Per the germline V gene, CDR1 is WSHSY and CDR2 is SAAADI. The CDR3 spans 12 residues. The CDR3 region has the DNA TGCGCCAGCGGGACAGGGGGGAATGAGCAGTTCTTC. Translated, it gives CASGTGGNEQFF.

The V gene is TRBV10-2, the J gene TRBJ1-4, with D perhaps matching TRBD1 (6 bases). The V end was cut by 3 bases, the J end by 4 bases, with 12 bases between. This CDR3 has 15 amino acids. Germline values: CDR1 WSHSY, CDR2 SAAADI. For the CDR3, the DNA is TGCGCCAGCAGTGATCAGGGGCTGATTAATGAAAAACTGTTTTTT. Encoded protein: CASSDQGLINEKLFF.

This clonotype was detected a few times. J is TRBJ1-3 and V is TRBV9, with 12 bases identical to TRBD1. From germline, CDR1 is SGDLS and CDR2 YYNGEE. There are 16 residues in the CDR3. Trimming removed 4 bases from V and 3 bases from J; junction bases left unmatched: 5. The DNA for the CDR3 is TGTGCCAGCAGCCCTTGGGACAGGGGGCTTGGAAACACCATATATTTT. This encodes CASSPWDRGLGNTIYF.

This chain uses TRBV5-6 with TRBJ1-2; the D is unclear. From germline, CDR1 is SGHDT and CDR2 YYEEEE. Trimming pared 4 bases from V and 5 bases from J, leaving 12 bases between. The CDR3 totals 13 residues. The CDR3 region has the DNA TGTGCCAGCAGCCGGACGGAGGTGTATGGCTACACCTTC. Protein sequence: CASSRTEVYGYTF.

This clonotype was detected only a few times. V is TRBV29-1 and J is TRBJ2-5, with unresolved D. Germline loops: CDR1 SQVTM, CDR2 ANQGSEA. V lost 3 bases and J 1 base, leaving 6 bases between the germline ends. The CDR3 length is 12 residues. The CDR3, as DNA: TGCAGCGTTGAGAAAGGCCAAGAGACCCAGTACTTC. Protein product: CSVEKGQETQYF.

The chain links TRBV9 to TRBJ1-2, with D uncertain. V dropped 4 bases and J dropped 6 bases, with 13 bases sitting between them. The germline V gene has CDR1 SGDLS and CDR2 YYNGEE. The CDR3 contains 13 residues. CDR3 protein: CASSPLGRDGYTF. The CDR3 DNA sequence: TGTGCCAGCAGCCCATTAGGCCGGGATGGCTACACCTTC.

The chain employs TRBV15 and TRBJ2-1; TRBD1 agrees at 9 bases. CDR3 length: 16 residues. Germline loops: CDR1 LNHNV, CDR2 YYDKDF (reference sequence). With 3 bases clipped from V and 7 bases from J, the junction kept 10 bases outside the gene matches. CDR3 coding DNA: TGTGCCACCAGCAGCGGACCGGGACAGGGCACGAATGAGCAGTTCTTC. Translating it yields CATSSGPGQGTNEQFF.

This sequence joins TRBV20-1 and TRBJ2-7; the D is unclear. Germline CDR1 is DFQATT and CDR2 is SNEGSKA (reference sequence). Deletions cut 1 base from V and 2 bases from J, with 6 bases between. The CDR3 covers 12 residues. The CDR3 here is CSARASTYEQYF. CDR3 bases: TGCAGTGCTAGAGCGTCGACCTACGAGCAGTACTTC.

This sequence joins TRBV27 and TRBJ2-7; TRBD2 matches 7 bases. The V segment lost 7 bases and the J segment 1 base; nucleotides outside the gene matches: 10. Looked up from germline, CDR1 is MNHEY and CDR2 is SMNVEV (reference sequence). The CDR3 extends over 15 amino acids. Here the CDR3 reads CASKAIAGYSYEQYF. Written as DNA, the CDR3 is TGTGCCAGCAAGGCCATAGCGGGTTATTCCTACGAGCAGTACTTC.